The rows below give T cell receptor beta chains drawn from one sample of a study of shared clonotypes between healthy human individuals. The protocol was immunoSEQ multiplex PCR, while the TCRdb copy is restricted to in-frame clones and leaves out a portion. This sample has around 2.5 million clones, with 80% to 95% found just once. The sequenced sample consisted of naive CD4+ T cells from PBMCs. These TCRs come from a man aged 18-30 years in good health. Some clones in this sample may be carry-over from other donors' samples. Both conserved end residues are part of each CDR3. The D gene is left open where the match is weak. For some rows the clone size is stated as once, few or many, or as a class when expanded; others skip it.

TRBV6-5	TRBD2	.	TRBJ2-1	TGTGCCAGCAGGGTTAGCGGGAGGGCCGATGAGCAGTTCTTC	CASRVSGRADEQFF
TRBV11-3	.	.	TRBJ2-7	TGTGCCAGCAGCTTAGGTGGCAGTTGGCACGAGCAGTACTTC	CASSLGGSWHEQYF
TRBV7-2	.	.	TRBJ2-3	TGTGCCAGCGGATTCGGGGGAGTGGGCACAGATACGCAGTATTTT	CASGFGGVGTDTQYF
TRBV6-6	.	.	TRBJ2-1	TGTGCCAGCACGACAAGCTCCTACAATGAGCAGTTCTTC	CASTTSSYNEQFF
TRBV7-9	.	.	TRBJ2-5	TGTGCCAGCAGCTTAGCATTGCGGGGAGCGGAGACCCAGTACTTC	CASSLALRGAETQYF
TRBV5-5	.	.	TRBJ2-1	TGTGCCAGCAGCTTTACTAGTTCCCCCAATGAGCAGTTCTTC	CASSFTSSPNEQFF
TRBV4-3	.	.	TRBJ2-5	TGCGCCAGCAGCCACCGGGACACCCAAGAGACCCAGTACTTC	CASSHRDTQETQYF
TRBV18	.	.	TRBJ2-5	TGTGCCACCACCATCGAACAGGGTGGGACCCAGTACTTC	CATTIEQGGTQYF
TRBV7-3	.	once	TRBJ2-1	TGTGCCAGCAGCTTAAATTCGAAGAATGAGCAGTTCTTC	CASSLNSKNEQFF
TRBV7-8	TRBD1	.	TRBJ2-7	TGTGCCAGCAGGAAGGACAGGAGTTACGAGCAGTACTTC	CASRKDRSYEQYF
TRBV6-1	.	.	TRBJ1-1	TGTGCCAGCAGTGACTCGAACATGGAGAACACTGAAGCTTTCTTT	CASSDSNMENTEAFF
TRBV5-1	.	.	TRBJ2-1	TGCGCCAGCAGCCCCGGTGGCGCGAGCTCCTACAATGAGCAGTTCTTC	CASSPGGASSYNEQFF
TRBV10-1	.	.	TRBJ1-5	TGCGCCAGCAGTGAGTCGTTCCTAGGGCCCCAGCATTTT	CASSESFLGPQHF
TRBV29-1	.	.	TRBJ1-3	TGCAGCGTGGCCACCGACCAGTTGCCTGGTAACACCATATATTTT	CSVATDQLPGNTIYF
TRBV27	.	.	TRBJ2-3	TGTGCCAGCAGTCCCACCCCAGAAACAGATACGCAGTATTTT	CASSPTPETDTQYF
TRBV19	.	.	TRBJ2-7	TGTGCCAGCCCGGGGGGGGACAGCCCTCCCGAGCAGTACTTC	CASPGGDSPPEQYF
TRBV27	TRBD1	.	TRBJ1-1	TGTGCCAGCAGTCCCCGACAGGGTGTGACTGAAGCTTTCTTT	CASSPRQGVTEAFF
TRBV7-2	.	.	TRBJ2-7	TGTGCCAGCAGCTCCCGACAGGGACTTGGGCAGTACTTC	CASSSRQGLGQYF
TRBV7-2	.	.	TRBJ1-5	TGTGCCAGCAGCTACTATAGCAATCAGCCCCAGCATTTT	CASSYYSNQPQHF
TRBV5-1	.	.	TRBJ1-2	TGCGCCAGCAGCGAAGACAGGTTGCATGGCTACACCTTC	CASSEDRLHGYTF
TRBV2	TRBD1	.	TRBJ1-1	TGTGCCAGCAGCCGGACAGGTCAGCATGAAGCTTTCTTT	CASSRTGQHEAFF
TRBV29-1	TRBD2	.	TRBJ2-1	TGCAGCGTTCCCCGGGGCGGACTAGCGGGAGTTAGCTCCTACAATGAGCAGTTCTTC	CSVPRGGLAGVSSYNEQFF
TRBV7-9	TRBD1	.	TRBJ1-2	TGTGCCAGCAGCCGCATCATAGGGGAGGGGGCGAGCTATGGCTACACCTTC	CASSRIIGEGASYGYTF
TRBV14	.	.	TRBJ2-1	TGTGCCAGCAGCCAAGATCGGATCGCCTTGGGCGATGAGCAGTTCTTC	CASSQDRIALGDEQFF
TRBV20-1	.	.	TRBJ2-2	TGCAGTGCTAGTCGCGGCGGGGAGCTGTTTTTT	CSASRGGELFF
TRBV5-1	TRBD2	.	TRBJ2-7	TGCGCCAGCAGGTCCACCCCTGGACTAGTGGCCTACGAGCAGTACTTC	CASRSTPGLVAYEQYF
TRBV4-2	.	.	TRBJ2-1	TGTGCCAGCAGCCAAGAAGGCAATGAGCAGTTCTTC	CASSQEGNEQFF
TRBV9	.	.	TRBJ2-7	TGTGCCAGCAGCGTGGGGTGGGCGGCCGGCGAGCAGTACTTC	CASSVGWAAGEQYF
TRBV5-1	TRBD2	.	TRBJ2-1	TGCGCCAGCAGCCCCTCGAGCGGGAGTTACAATGAGCAGTTCTTC	CASSPSSGSYNEQFF
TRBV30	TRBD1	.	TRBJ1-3	TGTGCCTGGAGCCGAGGGGGGACAGGGTCGTCTGGAAACACCATATATTTT	CAWSRGGTGSSGNTIYF
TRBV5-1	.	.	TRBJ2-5	TGCGCCAGCAGCTTGGTCAGGGCCGAAGAGACCCAGTACTTC	CASSLVRAEETQYF
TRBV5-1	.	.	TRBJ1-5	TGCGCCAGCAGCTTGGAGCAGGCGTATCAGCCCCAGCATTTT	CASSLEQAYQPQHF
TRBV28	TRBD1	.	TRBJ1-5	TGTGCCAGCAGTATCCGGACAGGGGCGGCTCAGCCCCAGCATTTT	CASSIRTGAAQPQHF
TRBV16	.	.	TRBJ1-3	TGTGCCAGCTCCCCCGAGGGGAGCTCTGGAAACACCATATATTTT	CASSPEGSSGNTIYF
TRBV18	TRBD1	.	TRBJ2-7	TGTGCCAGCTCACCCCGGGACAGGGACTACGAGCAGTACTTC	CASSPRDRDYEQYF
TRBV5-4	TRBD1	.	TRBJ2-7	TGTGCCAGCAGCCTGTCCCAGGGGGCGGGCTACGAGCAGTACTTC	CASSLSQGAGYEQYF
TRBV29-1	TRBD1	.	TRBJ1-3	TGCAGCGTTGATACCATACAGGGGGAGAGCTCTGGAAACACCATATATTTT	CSVDTIQGESSGNTIYF
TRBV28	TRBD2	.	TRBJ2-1	TGTGCCAGCAGTTTGGCGGGGCCGGCGAGGACTAGCGGGTACAATGAGCAGTTCTTC	CASSLAGPARTSGYNEQFF
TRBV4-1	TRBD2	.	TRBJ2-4	TGCGCCAGCAGCCCCGGACTAGCGGGAGGTATGGCCAAAAACATTCAGTACTTC	CASSPGLAGGMAKNIQYF
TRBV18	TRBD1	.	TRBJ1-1	TGTGCCAGCTCACCTGACAGGGGGCACACTGAAGCTTTCTTT	CASSPDRGHTEAFF